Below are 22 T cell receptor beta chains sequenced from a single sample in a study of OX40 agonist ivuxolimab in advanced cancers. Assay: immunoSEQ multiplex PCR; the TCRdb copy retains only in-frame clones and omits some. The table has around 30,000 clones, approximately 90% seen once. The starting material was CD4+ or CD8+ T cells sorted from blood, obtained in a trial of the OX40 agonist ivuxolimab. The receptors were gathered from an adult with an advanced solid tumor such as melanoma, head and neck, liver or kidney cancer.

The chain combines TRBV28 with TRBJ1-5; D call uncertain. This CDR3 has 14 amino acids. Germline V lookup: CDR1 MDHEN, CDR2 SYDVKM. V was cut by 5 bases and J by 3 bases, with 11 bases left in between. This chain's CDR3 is CASSAARSNQPQHF. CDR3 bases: TGTGCCAGCAGTGCCGCCAGATCCAATCAGCCCCAGCATTTT.

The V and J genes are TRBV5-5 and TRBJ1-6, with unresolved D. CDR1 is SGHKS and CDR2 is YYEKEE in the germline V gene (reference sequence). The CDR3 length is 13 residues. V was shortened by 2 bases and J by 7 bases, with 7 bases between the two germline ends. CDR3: CASSFGPNSPLHF. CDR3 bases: TGTGCCAGCAGCTTCGGGCCCAATTCACCCCTCCACTTT. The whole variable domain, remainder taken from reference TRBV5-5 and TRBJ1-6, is DAGVTQSPTHLIKTRGQQVTLRCSPISGHKSVSWYQQVLGQGPQFIFQYYEKEERGRGNFPDRFSARQFPNYSSELNVNALLLGDSALYLCASSFGPNSPLHFGNGTRLTVT.

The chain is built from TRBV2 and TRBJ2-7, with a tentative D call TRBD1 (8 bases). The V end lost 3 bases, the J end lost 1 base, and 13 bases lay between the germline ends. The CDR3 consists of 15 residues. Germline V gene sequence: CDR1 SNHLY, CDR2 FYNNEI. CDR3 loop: CASSDTGGGSYEQYF. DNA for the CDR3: TGTGCCAGCAGTGACACAGGGGGGGGTTCCTACGAGCAGTACTTC.

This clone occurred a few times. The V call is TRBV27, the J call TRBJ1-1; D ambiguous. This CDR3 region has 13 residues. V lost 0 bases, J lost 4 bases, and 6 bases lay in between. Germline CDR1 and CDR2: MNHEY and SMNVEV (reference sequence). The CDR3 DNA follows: TGTGCCAGCAGTTTATCGGTCCGCACTGAAGCTTTCTTT. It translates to CASSLSVRTEAFF.

The CDR3, as DNA: TGTGCCAGCACTCGGGGGCAGGGTGGCACTGAAGCTTTCTTT. Translated: CASTRGQGGTEAFF. V and J are TRBV27 and TRBJ1-1; maybe TRBD1 (6 bases). The CDR3 has 14 amino acids. Germline V CDR1 and CDR2: MNHEY, SMNVEV (reference sequence). V was shortened by 7 bases and J by 4 bases, with 16 bases between the two germline ends.

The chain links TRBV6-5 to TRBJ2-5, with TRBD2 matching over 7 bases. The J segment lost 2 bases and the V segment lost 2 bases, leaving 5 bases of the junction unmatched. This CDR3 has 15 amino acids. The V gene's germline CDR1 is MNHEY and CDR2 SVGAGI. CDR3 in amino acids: CASSYGGGSQETQYF. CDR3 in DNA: TGTGCCAGCAGTTACGGCGGGGGTTCTCAAGAGACCCAGTACTTC.

Here the CDR3 reads CASSPGTGPGGYTF. CDR3 in DNA: TGTGCCAGCAGCCCTGGGACAGGCCCAGGGGGCTACACCTTC. The chain combines TRBV7-3 with TRBJ1-2; 8 positions agree with TRBD1. This CDR3 has 14 amino acids. V was clipped by 5 bases and J by 8 bases; unmatched bases: 10. The germline gives CDR1 SGHTA, CDR2 FQGTGA.

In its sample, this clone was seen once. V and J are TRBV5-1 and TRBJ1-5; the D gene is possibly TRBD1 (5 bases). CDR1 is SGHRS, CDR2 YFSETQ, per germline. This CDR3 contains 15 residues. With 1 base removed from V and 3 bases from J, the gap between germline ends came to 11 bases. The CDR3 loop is CASSLRGADNQPQHF. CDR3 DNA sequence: TGCGCCAGCAGCTTGAGAGGGGCCGACAATCAGCCCCAGCATTTT.

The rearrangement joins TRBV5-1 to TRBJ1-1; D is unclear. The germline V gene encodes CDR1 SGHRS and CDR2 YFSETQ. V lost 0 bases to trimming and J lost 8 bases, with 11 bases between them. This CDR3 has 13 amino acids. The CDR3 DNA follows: TGCGCCAGCAGCTTGGCCGGGCGTGAAGAAGCTTTCTTT. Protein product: CASSLAGREEAFF. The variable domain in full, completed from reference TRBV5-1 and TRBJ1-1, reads KAGVTQTPRYLIKTRGQQVTLSCSPISGHRSVSWYQQTPGQGLQFLFEYFSETQRNKGNFPGRFSGRQFSNSRSEMNVSTLELGDSALYLCASSLAGREEAFFGQGTRLTVV.

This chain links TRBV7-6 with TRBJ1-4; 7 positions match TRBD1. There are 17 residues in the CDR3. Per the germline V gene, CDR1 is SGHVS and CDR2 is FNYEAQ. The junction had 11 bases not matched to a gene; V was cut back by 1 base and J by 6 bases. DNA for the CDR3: TGTGCCAGCAGCTTAGAGGGCCGGCAGGGGGTTTATGAAAAACTGTTTTTT. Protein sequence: CASSLEGRQGVYEKLFF.

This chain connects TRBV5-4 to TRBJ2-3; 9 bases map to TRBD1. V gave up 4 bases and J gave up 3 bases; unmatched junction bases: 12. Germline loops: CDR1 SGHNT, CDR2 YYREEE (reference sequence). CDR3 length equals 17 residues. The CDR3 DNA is TGTGCCAGCAGCCCCTACCCGGCGGGACAGGGTACAGATACGCAGTATTTT. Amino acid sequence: CASSPYPAGQGTDTQYF.

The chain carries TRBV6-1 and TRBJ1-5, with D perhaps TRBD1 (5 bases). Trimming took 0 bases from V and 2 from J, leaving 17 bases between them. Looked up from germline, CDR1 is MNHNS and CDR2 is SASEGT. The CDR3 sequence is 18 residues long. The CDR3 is CASSEAELGRRGNQPQHF. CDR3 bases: TGTGCCAGCAGTGAAGCGGAATTGGGGCGGAGAGGCAATCAGCCCCAGCATTTT.

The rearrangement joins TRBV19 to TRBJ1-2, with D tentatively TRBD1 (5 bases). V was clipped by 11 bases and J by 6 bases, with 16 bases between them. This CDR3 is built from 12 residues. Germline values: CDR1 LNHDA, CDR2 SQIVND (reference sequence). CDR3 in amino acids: CAVGQGLDGYTF. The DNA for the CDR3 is TGTGCCGTCGGACAAGGGCTGGATGGCTACACCTTC.

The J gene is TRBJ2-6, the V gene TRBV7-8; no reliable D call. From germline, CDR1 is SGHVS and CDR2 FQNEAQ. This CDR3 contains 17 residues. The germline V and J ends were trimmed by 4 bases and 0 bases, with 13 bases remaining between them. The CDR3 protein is CASSSPRFDSGANVLTF. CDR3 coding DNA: TGTGCCAGCAGCTCGCCCCGTTTTGACTCTGGGGCCAACGTCCTGACTTTC.

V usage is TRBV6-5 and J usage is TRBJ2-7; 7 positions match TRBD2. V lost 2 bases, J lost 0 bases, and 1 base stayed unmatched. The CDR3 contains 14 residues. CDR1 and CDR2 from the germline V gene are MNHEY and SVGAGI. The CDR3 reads CASSYRGSSYEQYF. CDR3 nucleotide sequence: TGTGCCAGCAGTTACCGCGGGAGCTCCTACGAGCAGTACTTC.

The CDR3 reads CASSLFSIYEQYF. The CDR3 DNA reads as TGTGCCAGCAGCTTGTTTTCTATCTACGAGCAGTACTTC. V and J are TRBV5-8 and TRBJ2-7; unclear D gene. Germline V CDR1 and CDR2: SGHTS, YDEGEE. This CDR3 has 13 residues. The V end was cut by 1 base, the J end by 3 bases, with 8 bases between.

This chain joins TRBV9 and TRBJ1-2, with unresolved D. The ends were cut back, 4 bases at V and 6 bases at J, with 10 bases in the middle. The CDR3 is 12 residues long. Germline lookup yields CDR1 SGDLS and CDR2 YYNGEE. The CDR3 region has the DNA TGTGCCAGCAGCTTCGAGACAAATGGCTACACCTTC. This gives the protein CASSFETNGYTF.

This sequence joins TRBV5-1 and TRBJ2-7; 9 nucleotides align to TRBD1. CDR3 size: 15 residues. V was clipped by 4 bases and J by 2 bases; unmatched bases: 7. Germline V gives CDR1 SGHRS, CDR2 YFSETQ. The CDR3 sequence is CASSISGTGPYEQYF. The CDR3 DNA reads TGCGCCAGCAGCATTTCCGGGACAGGGCCCTACGAGCAGTACTTC.

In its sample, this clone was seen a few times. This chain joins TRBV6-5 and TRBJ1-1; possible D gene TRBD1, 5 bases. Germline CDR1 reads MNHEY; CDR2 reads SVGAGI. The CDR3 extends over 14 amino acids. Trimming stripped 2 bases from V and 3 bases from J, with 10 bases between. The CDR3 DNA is TGTGCCAGCAGTTACAGGGAAGGGGACACTGAAGCTTTCTTT. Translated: CASSYREGDTEAFF.

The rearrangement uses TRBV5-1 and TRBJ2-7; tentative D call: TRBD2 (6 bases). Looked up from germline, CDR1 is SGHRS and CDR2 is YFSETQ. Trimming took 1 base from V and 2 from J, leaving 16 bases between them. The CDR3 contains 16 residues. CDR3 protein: CASSLMGGQGAYEQYF. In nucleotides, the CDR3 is TGCGCCAGCAGCTTGATGGGAGGACAAGGGGCCTACGAGCAGTACTTC. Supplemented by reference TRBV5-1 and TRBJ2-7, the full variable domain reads KAGVTQTPRYLIKTRGQQVTLSCSPISGHRSVSWYQQTPGQGLQFLFEYFSETQRNKGNFPGRFSGRQFSNSRSEMNVSTLELGDSALYLCASSLMGGQGAYEQYFGPGTRLTVT.

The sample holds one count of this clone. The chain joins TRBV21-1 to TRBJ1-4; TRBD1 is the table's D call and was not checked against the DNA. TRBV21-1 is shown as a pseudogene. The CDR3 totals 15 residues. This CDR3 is CASSLLQANNEKLFF. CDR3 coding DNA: TGTGCCAGCAGCCTACTACAGGCGAATAATGAAAAACTGTTTTTT.

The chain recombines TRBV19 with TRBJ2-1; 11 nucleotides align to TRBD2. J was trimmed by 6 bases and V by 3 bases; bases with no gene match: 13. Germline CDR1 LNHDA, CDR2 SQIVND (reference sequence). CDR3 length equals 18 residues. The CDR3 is CASSIPGLAGGTGNEQFF. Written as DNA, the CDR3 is TGTGCCAGTAGTATTCCGGGGTTAGCGGGAGGGACGGGCAATGAGCAGTTCTTC.